The entry below gives a single T cell receptor beta chain sequence along with its context. The PCR was carried out with 60 Vbeta primers and 13 Jbeta primers. Sequencing was performed with immunoSEQ multiplex PCR; in TCRdb, only in-frame clones are kept and a portion is missing. This table holds 100,000 to 150,000 clones, approximately 81% found once. The data were taken from a study of cytomegalovirus exposure and HLA in healthy donors. The specimen sequenced was PBMCs. The clonotype originates from a man aged 18 to 30 in good health and CMV-seronegative.

Here the CDR3 DNA reads TGTGCCAGCAGCCCCCCCGACAGATTCACTGAAGCTTTCTTT. Protein product: CASSPPDRFTEAFF. This chain uses TRBV7-6 with TRBJ1-1; tentatively, D is TRBD1 (5 bases). Germline CDR1 is SGHVS and CDR2 is FNYEAQ. V gave up 5 bases and J gave up 4 bases, with 14 bases separating them. The CDR3 extends over 14 amino acids.